The 3 T cell receptor beta chains reported below all come from one sample, sequenced in a study of blood T cell repertoires in COVID-19 (dated by TCRdb to about 2020). The library was made by the immunoSEQ multiplex PCR assay. Entries here come from immuneACCESS through TCRdb and include only in-frame sequences with V and J called. Some clones fail to appear in such tables; in the studies checked, an unresolved V gene covers under half of the shortfall, and the cause of the remainder is unknown. The sample table contains 25,000 to 30,000 clones; only one count was recorded for more than 75% of them. The ten largest clones take up 12% of the sample. Input material: peripheral blood. These receptors came from a human donor in a cohort sampled during active COVID-19. The donor label of this sample is uncertain.

The chain uses TRBV5-1 and TRBJ2-3; D remains unclear. Germline lookup yields CDR1 SGHRS and CDR2 YFSETQ. Trimming took 4 bases from V and 0 from J, leaving 6 bases between them. The CDR3 sequence is 13 residues long. CDR3 residues: CASSTESTDTQYF. The CDR3, as DNA: TGCGCCAGCAGCACCGAGAGCACAGATACGCAGTATTTT.

CDR3 protein: CASSPTYREPGELFF. CDR3 nucleotide sequence: TGCGCCAGCAGCCCCACCTACAGGGAACCCGGGGAGCTGTTTTTT. The chain is built from TRBV5-1 and TRBJ2-2; D perhaps matches TRBD1 (6 bases). The ends were cut back, 4 bases at V and 6 bases at J, with 16 bases in the middle. CDR1 and CDR2 from the germline V gene are SGHRS and YFSETQ. The CDR3 is made up of 15 amino acids. Together with reference TRBV5-1 and TRBJ2-2, the CDR3 gives the full variable domain: KAGVTQTPRYLIKTRGQQVTLSCSPISGHRSVSWYQQTPGQGLQFLFEYFSETQRNKGNFPGRFSGRQFSNSRSEMNVSTLELGDSALYLCASSPTYREPGELFFGEGSRLTVL.

This clone was counted once. The rearrangement joins TRBV7-8 to TRBJ1-6, with TRBD1 matching over 7 bases. Germline loops: CDR1 SGHVS, CDR2 FQNEAQ. With V trimmed by 6 bases and J by 8 bases, 7 bases remained unmatched. The CDR3 runs 14 residues. The CDR3 loop is CASRPTGFHSPLHF. For the CDR3, the DNA is TGTGCCAGCAGACCGACAGGGTTCCATTCACCCCTCCACTTT.